A selection of T cell receptor beta chains follows, all from one sample in a study of blood T cell repertoires in COVID-19. This table comes from immunoSEQ multiplex PCR, and its TCRdb copy is limited to in-frame clones, with some not included. Seen here are around 330,000 clones, around 87% observed once, and the top ten hold approximately 4%. Sequencing was done on a sample of peripheral blood. The receptors originated from a woman in her forties or fifties with active or convalescent COVID-19. CDR3s include the opening cysteine and the closing phenylalanine or tryptophan. D genes are given only for firm matches. Clone size is given for some rows only: seen once, a few or many times, or a class if the clone is expanded.

d_gene: TRBD2
abundance: .
j_gene: TRBJ2-2
v_gene: TRBV4-2
CDR3aa: CASSQEASGAMNTGELFF
CDR3nt: TGTGCCAGCAGCCAAGAGGCTAGCGGGGCTATGAACACCGGGGAGCTGTTTTTT

d_gene: .
abundance: .
j_gene: TRBJ2-4
v_gene: TRBV18
CDR3aa: CASSSGSSLAKNIQYF
CDR3nt: TGTGCCAGCTCATCCGGGTCTAGTCTAGCCAAAAACATTCAGTACTTC

d_gene: TRBD2
abundance: once
j_gene: TRBJ2-1
v_gene: TRBV2
CDR3aa: CASSERDYTNEQFF
CDR3nt: TGTGCCAGCAGTGAGAGGGACTATACCAATGAGCAGTTCTTC

d_gene: .
abundance: .
j_gene: TRBJ1-5
v_gene: TRBV19
CDR3aa: CASSKVGGRNQPQHF
CDR3nt: TGTGCCAGTAGTAAGGTAGGGGGTAGGAATCAGCCCCAGCATTTT

d_gene: TRBD2
abundance: .
j_gene: TRBJ2-7
v_gene: TRBV6-5
CDR3aa: CASSYSVAGGPYEQYF
CDR3nt: TGTGCCAGCAGTTACTCGGTAGCGGGAGGGCCCTACGAGCAGTACTTC

d_gene: .
abundance: .
j_gene: TRBJ2-1
v_gene: TRBV7-2
CDR3aa: CASSFPSSGANNEQFF
CDR3nt: TGTGCCAGCAGCTTTCCATCGTCAGGGGCCAACAATGAGCAGTTCTTC

d_gene: TRBD2
abundance: .
j_gene: TRBJ2-7
v_gene: TRBV7-9
CDR3aa: CASSFIAGGRFINYEQYF
CDR3nt: TGTGCCAGCAGCTTCATAGCGGGAGGCCGCTTTATTAACTACGAGCAGTACTTC

d_gene: TRBD2
abundance: .
j_gene: TRBJ2-1
v_gene: TRBV19
CDR3aa: CASSSRTSGRGEQFF
CDR3nt: TGTGCCAGTAGTTCCCGGACTAGCGGGCGAGGAGAGCAGTTCTTC

d_gene: .
abundance: .
j_gene: TRBJ1-4
v_gene: TRBV5-1
CDR3aa: CASSYGGVNEKLFF
CDR3nt: TGCGCCAGCAGCTACGGGGGGGTTAATGAAAAACTGTTTTTT

d_gene: .
abundance: .
j_gene: TRBJ1-5
v_gene: TRBV6-1
CDR3aa: CASSERAVRGSQPQHF
CDR3nt: TGTGCCAGCAGTGAAAGGGCGGTCAGGGGCTCTCAGCCCCAGCATTTT

d_gene: TRBD1
abundance: .
j_gene: TRBJ1-3
v_gene: TRBV5-1
CDR3aa: CASSSSGQLSGNTIYF
CDR3nt: TGCGCCAGCAGCTCTTCGGGACAGCTCTCTGGAAACACCATATATTTT

d_gene: TRBD1
abundance: .
j_gene: TRBJ1-2
v_gene: TRBV5-4
CDR3aa: CASSFPTGGKDGYTF
CDR3nt: TGTGCCAGCAGCTTTCCGACAGGGGGCAAGGATGGCTACACCTTC

d_gene: .
abundance: once
j_gene: TRBJ2-5
v_gene: TRBV9
CDR3aa: CASSPSQSASTRETQYF
CDR3nt: TGTGCCAGCAGCCCCAGTCAAAGCGCCTCTACCAGAGAGACCCAGTACTTC

d_gene: TRBD2
abundance: .
j_gene: TRBJ2-7
v_gene: TRBV28
CDR3aa: CASSLGTSGSREQYF
CDR3nt: TGTGCCAGCAGTCTCGGGACTAGCGGGAGTCGCGAGCAGTACTTC

d_gene: .
abundance: .
j_gene: TRBJ2-3
v_gene: TRBV30
CDR3aa: CAWNRQGLTDTQYF
CDR3nt: TGTGCCTGGAATCGGCAGGGCCTCACAGATACGCAGTATTTT

d_gene: .
abundance: .
j_gene: TRBJ1-2
v_gene: TRBV5-4
CDR3aa: CASSPGLGGGGYTF
CDR3nt: TGTGCCAGCAGCCCAGGACTGGGGGGGGGTGGCTACACCTTC

d_gene: .
abundance: .
j_gene: TRBJ1-2
v_gene: TRBV7-2
CDR3aa: CASSYQGTPNYGYTF
CDR3nt: TGTGCCAGCAGCTACCAGGGTACCCCTAACTATGGCTACACCTTC

d_gene: .
abundance: .
j_gene: TRBJ2-1
v_gene: TRBV3-1/TRBV3-2
CDR3aa: CASSHSDRSYNEQFF
CDR3nt: TGTGCCAGCAGCCATTCAGATCGCTCCTACAATGAGCAGTTCTTC

d_gene: .
abundance: .
j_gene: TRBJ1-5
v_gene: TRBV1
CDR3aa: CTSSQGSARDSNQPQHF
CDR3nt: TGCACCAGCAGCCAAGGTAGTGCGAGGGATAGCAATCAGCCCCAGCATTTT

d_gene: .
abundance: .
j_gene: TRBJ2-1
v_gene: TRBV7-8
CDR3aa: CASSLVGGAPYNEQFF
CDR3nt: TGTGCCAGCAGCTTAGTTGGAGGGGCACCCTACAATGAGCAGTTCTTC

d_gene: .
abundance: .
j_gene: TRBJ2-7
v_gene: TRBV18
CDR3aa: CASSPVQWANYEQYF
CDR3nt: TGTGCCAGCTCACCGGTACAGTGGGCCAACTACGAGCAGTACTTC

d_gene: TRBD1
abundance: .
j_gene: TRBJ1-5
v_gene: TRBV27
CDR3aa: CASSLGTVNQPQHF
CDR3nt: TGTGCCAGCAGTTTAGGGACAGTTAATCAGCCCCAGCATTTT

d_gene: .
abundance: once
j_gene: TRBJ2-3
v_gene: TRBV7-3
CDR3aa: CASSQTPTGGGGPDTQYF
CDR3nt: TGTGCCAGCAGCCAAACGCCAACCGGAGGGGGAGGGCCAGATACGCAGTATTTT

d_gene: TRBD1
abundance: once
j_gene: TRBJ1-1
v_gene: TRBV27
CDR3aa: CASSLSPPGQGYTEAFF
CDR3nt: TGTGCCAGCAGTTTAAGCCCTCCGGGACAGGGGTACACTGAAGCTTTCTTT

d_gene: .
abundance: .
j_gene: TRBJ1-2
v_gene: TRBV18
CDR3aa: CASSPNQGGYGYTF
CDR3nt: TGTGCCAGCTCACCAAACCAGGGCGGCTATGGCTACACCTTC

d_gene: TRBD1
abundance: .
j_gene: TRBJ1-1
v_gene: TRBV6-6
CDR3aa: CASSRQGTEAFF
CDR3nt: TGTGCCAGCAGTCGACAGGGCACTGAAGCTTTCTTT

d_gene: .
abundance: .
j_gene: TRBJ1-4
v_gene: TRBV28
CDR3aa: CASSSGTSGNEKLFF
CDR3nt: TGTGCCAGCAGTTCAGGGACTTCCGGCAATGAAAAACTGTTTTTT

d_gene: .
abundance: once
j_gene: TRBJ1-1
v_gene: TRBV6-4
CDR3aa: CRDQPGRGTEAFF
CDR3nt: TGTCGAGACCAGCCCGGCCGGGGGACTGAAGCTTTCTTT

d_gene: .
abundance: .
j_gene: TRBJ1-1
v_gene: TRBV5-1
CDR3aa: CASSLLTGSNTEAFF
CDR3nt: TGCGCCAGCAGCTTATTGACAGGCTCTAACACTGAAGCTTTCTTT

d_gene: TRBD2
abundance: .
j_gene: TRBJ2-7
v_gene: TRBV6-2/TRBV6-3
CDR3aa: CASSHPLAGAAYEQYF
CDR3nt: TGTGCCAGCAGTCACCCGTTAGCGGGGGCGGCCTACGAGCAGTACTTC

d_gene: TRBD1
abundance: .
j_gene: TRBJ1-4
v_gene: TRBV10-3
CDR3aa: CAISESSGQGAFHEKLFF
CDR3nt: TGTGCCATCAGTGAAAGTTCGGGACAGGGGGCCTTTCATGAAAAACTGTTTTTT

d_gene: TRBD1
abundance: .
j_gene: TRBJ2-7
v_gene: TRBV12-5
CDR3aa: CASGARDRDYEQYF
CDR3nt: TGTGCTAGTGGTGCCCGGGACAGGGACTACGAGCAGTACTTC

d_gene: .
abundance: few
j_gene: TRBJ2-7
v_gene: TRBV28
CDR3aa: CASSSLRVVNYEQYF
CDR3nt: TGTGCCAGCAGTTCCCTCAGGGTAGTAAACTACGAGCAGTACTTC

d_gene: .
abundance: .
j_gene: TRBJ2-1
v_gene: TRBV25-1
CDR3aa: CASSEYSGGPGFF
CDR3nt: TGTGCCAGCAGTGAATATAGTGGAGGCCCCGGGTTCTTC

d_gene: .
abundance: once
j_gene: TRBJ1-6
v_gene: TRBV19
CDR3aa: CASSTREASYNSPLHF
CDR3nt: TGTGCCAGTAGTACCAGGGAAGCCTCCTATAATTCACCCCTCCACTTT

d_gene: TRBD1
abundance: .
j_gene: TRBJ2-7
v_gene: TRBV5-6
CDR3aa: CASTWGQGSYEQYF
CDR3nt: TGTGCCAGCACCTGGGGACAGGGTTCCTACGAGCAGTACTTC

d_gene: .
abundance: .
j_gene: TRBJ2-2
v_gene: TRBV18
CDR3aa: CASSPFEAYGELFF
CDR3nt: TGTGCCAGCTCACCTTTTGAGGCTTACGGGGAGCTGTTTTTT

d_gene: .
abundance: .
j_gene: TRBJ1-1
v_gene: TRBV2
CDR3aa: CASILQGPEAFF
CDR3nt: TGTGCCAGCATACTTCAGGGGCCTGAAGCTTTCTTT

d_gene: TRBD1
abundance: few
j_gene: TRBJ1-1
v_gene: TRBV6-1
CDR3aa: CASSDPPGGVGVNTEAFF
CDR3nt: TGTGCCAGCAGTGACCCCCCAGGGGGCGTCGGTGTAAACACTGAAGCTTTCTTT

d_gene: .
abundance: .
j_gene: TRBJ2-4
v_gene: TRBV28
CDR3aa: CASTGWPFQPLAKNIQYF
CDR3nt: TGTGCCAGCACGGGGTGGCCTTTCCAACCCCTAGCCAAAAACATTCAGTACTTC

d_gene: .
abundance: .
j_gene: TRBJ1-2
v_gene: TRBV30
CDR3aa: CAWSVQGYGYTF
CDR3nt: TGTGCCTGGAGTGTACAGGGTTATGGCTACACCTTC

d_gene: .
abundance: .
j_gene: TRBJ2-2
v_gene: TRBV7-3
CDR3aa: CASSSTGTPTGELFF
CDR3nt: TGTGCCAGCAGCTCCACCGGGACACCAACCGGGGAGCTGTTTTTT

d_gene: .
abundance: .
j_gene: TRBJ1-4
v_gene: TRBV7-2
CDR3aa: CASAIRGGEKLFF
CDR3nt: TGTGCCAGCGCGATTAGAGGAGGGGAAAAACTGTTTTTT

d_gene: .
abundance: .
j_gene: TRBJ2-3
v_gene: TRBV12-3/TRBV12-4
CDR3aa: CASSRQDTQYF
CDR3nt: TGTGCCAGCAGTCGACAGGATACGCAGTATTTT

d_gene: TRBD1
abundance: .
j_gene: TRBJ1-2
v_gene: TRBV19
CDR3aa: CASSILTGGNYGYTF
CDR3nt: TGTGCCAGTAGTATCCTGACAGGGGGCAACTATGGCTACACCTTC

d_gene: TRBD1
abundance: .
j_gene: TRBJ1-2
v_gene: TRBV29-1
CDR3aa: CSVAGGGYGYTF
CDR3nt: TGCAGCGTTGCAGGGGGAGGCTATGGCTACACCTTC

d_gene: .
abundance: .
j_gene: TRBJ1-6
v_gene: TRBV7-2
CDR3aa: CASSLASGNSPLHF
CDR3nt: TGTGCCAGCAGCTTAGCTTCAGGGAATTCACCCCTCCACTTT